A selection of T cell receptor beta chains follows, all from one sample in a study of T cells in Graves' hyperthyroidism and ophthalmopathy. TCRdb reprocessed the multiplex PCR reads via MiXCR and lists one record per CDR3 protein. The table lists about 520,000 distinct CDR3 sequences, roughly 25% of them singletons. Sequenced material: blood. Receptors originate from a woman younger than 45 with Graves' ophthalmopathy. CDR3s include the opening cysteine and the closing phenylalanine or tryptophan.

v_call	j_call	cdr3_aa
TRBV7-2	TRBJ2-7	CASSLRRDRVYEQYF
TRBV6-2/TRBV6-3	TRBJ2-7	CASSPGGGGMDSIYEQYF
TRBV29-1	TRBJ2-2	CSVPGAGGPGELFF
TRBV19	TRBJ1-1	CASRSRVNTEAFF
TRBV6-5	TRBJ2-5	CASSYQYRRTRRRTQYF
TRBV11-2	TRBJ1-2	CASSSFGPYPYGYTF
TRBV6-2/TRBV6-3	TRBJ1-5	CASSYGTGSPQPQHF
TRBV6-1	TRBJ2-7	CASRVSPNYEQYF
TRBV10-3	TRBJ1-5	CATLRSGVWNQPQHF
TRBV25-1	TRBJ2-5	CASSEFHGEETQYF
TRBV28	TRBJ1-5	CASSPWTRTERQPQHF
TRBV4-1	TRBJ1-2	CASSQDGLNYGYTF
TRBV6-1	TRBJ1-5	CASSPPPGQGPGQPQHF
TRBV24-1	TRBJ1-1	CATSDIRYTDAFF
TRBV6-5	TRBJ1-1	CASSSSRGGNTEAFF
TRBV28	TRBJ1-2	CASGVPGQGYYGYTF
TRBV7-9	TRBJ1-1	CASYGGTEAFF
TRBV27	TRBJ2-7	CASSGGDRVYEQYF
TRBV2	TRBJ2-5	CASRGRSGYQETQYF
TRBV6-2/TRBV6-3	TRBJ1-2	CASSYGRLGGYTF
TRBV6-1	TRBJ2-5	CASSVREETQYF
TRBV29-1	TRBJ2-7	CSVEDLGMGEQYF
TRBV6-1	TRBJ1-1	CASSPATGMSTEAFF
TRBV30	TRBJ1-1	CAWTRDRGNGAFF
TRBV5-1	TRBJ2-2	CASSKSELAGTGELFF
TRBV10-2	TRBJ1-3	CASRRRNTGAYGNTIYF
TRBV10-1	TRBJ1-1	CASGSEPMNTEAFF
TRBV30	TRBJ1-2	CAWSVDRGHGYTF
TRBV12-3/TRBV12-4	TRBJ2-6	CASSLRTQPLSGANVLTF
TRBV10-3	TRBJ1-1	CAGLGGLKGYTEAFF
TRBV9	TRBJ2-5	CASSVVGLAGFQETQYF
TRBV6-5	TRBJ2-5	CASSYGGKQETQYF
TRBV6-2/TRBV6-3	TRBJ1-1	CASTIPSGGTEAFF
TRBV20-1	TRBJ2-6	CSAPEGANVLTF
TRBV12-3/TRBV12-4	TRBJ2-2	CASSLVLGGPVGELFF
TRBV7-2	TRBJ2-5	CASSPGLAGETQYF
TRBV4-1	TRBJ1-5	CASSQVGVGNQPQHF
TRBV3-1	TRBJ2-7	CASATGRGNYEQYF
TRBV6-1	TRBJ1-5	CASNPGGSYQPQHF
TRBV12-3/TRBV12-4	TRBJ1-1	CASSLGPIEAEAFF
TRBV12-3/TRBV12-4	TRBJ2-4	CASSGNRDRTKNIQYF
TRBV7-3	TRBJ2-5	CASSSAGSPETQYF
TRBV11-3	TRBJ2-7	CASSLGTSGEGYEQYF
TRBV11-2	TRBJ1-1	CASSWPGQGTPFTEAFF
TRBV14	TRBJ1-1	CASSQDWGIGEAFF